This T cell receptor beta chain is from a study of cytomegalovirus exposure and HLA in healthy donors (dated by TCRdb to 2017 to 2019). The study in broad terms: An earlier analysis of some 600 of the donors reported around 280 Gb of sequence data and 90 million to 120 million unique TCR beta sequences obtained from approximately 180 million T cells. An early release covering 550 to 650 HLA-typed donors comprised approximately 300 gigabases of sequencing data and approximately 80 million unique TCR sequences. Of the approximately 400 genotyped donors, 65% to 90% were placed in the genetic ancestry cluster associated with self-reported Caucasian donors. The study aimed to test whether signatures of past pathogen exposure could be identified by cataloging public T cell receptors. The T cell repertoires of under 750 subjects were profiled by immunosequencing and related to cytomegalovirus serostatus. Besides the first cohort of roughly 660 subjects, a separate validation cohort made up of roughly 120 different subjects was used. High-throughput TCR immunosequencing, statistical association of individual TCRs with disease status, and machine learning were combined to predict cytomegalovirus infection status. A later analysis re-examined previously published TCR beta repertoires from several hundred donors and added high-resolution HLA genotyping to investigate patterns of TCR occurrence. Rather than drawing on any new phenotypic data, the later analysis identified candidate immune exposures from TCR beta sequences and the way those sequences occurred across donors. An earlier analysis of 450 to 750 of the donors used high-throughput TCR beta sequencing to judge whether each TCR beta V gene segment behaved as functional or pseudogenic. Alongside the repertoire data, information on donor age, sex, ethnicity and CMV serostatus was compiled. In a later genetic analysis, genome-wide SNP genotypes for about three fifths of the roughly 670 donors were used, and that subset was treated as a discovery cohort. Every repertoire in the discovery cohort had been generated on one and the same sequencing platform. HLA typing included class I and class II loci at four-digit resolution. Typing coverage differed by locus: A, B, C, DRB1 and DQB1 were typed in roughly 620-640 donors, DQA1 in 522, DPA1 in 600 to 610, and DPB1 in 400 to 490. Roughly 5 DR-DQ haplotypes were treated as single units for association and clustering because of strong linkage in the cohort. Among around 400 genotyped donors of the cohort, an average of 235,054 unique TCR beta nucleotide sequences were sequenced per donor, about a sixth of them non-productive. Study-wide conclusions, independent of this receptor: The 87-base-pair reads could not distinguish some IMGT-functional V segments, including TRBV6-2 and TRBV6-3, so those segments were excluded. Sequencing depth was assumed to be roughly uniform across donors in the presence/absence analyses, though that assumption may not hold. A later analysis found that TCR association rates varied across HLA loci, with DRB1 alleles showing the most associated TCRs and HLA-C alleles the fewest. In an earlier analysis of approximately 590 of the donors, most TCR beta V segments were observed in productive rearrangements about 87% or about 30% of the time, broadly matching IMGT annotations. A further reported finding was that TCR beta sequences accurately predicted the HLA-A and HLA-B alleles for most subjects in the first cohort. A later analysis found that most CMV-associated TCR beta chains appeared HLA-restricted, with HLA associations seemingly driven largely by CMV exposure. V-gene and J-gene trimming of TCR beta chains was associated with a missense DCLRE1C variant in a later genetic analysis, and the association was replicated in an independent cohort. While some public TCRs were present in many individuals, most TCR sequences turned up only very rarely across donors. Only TCR beta chains were sequenced in this cohort, and the absence of alpha or paired-chain data limited detectable features. Several of the top co-occurrence clusters appeared to be linked to parvovirus B19, influenza, CMV and Epstein-Barr virus, according to a later analysis. The study listed 150 to 200 TCR beta chains as associated with cytomegalovirus. Assigning TCR associations to individual alleles was difficult when HLA alleles, especially DR and DQ, strongly co-occurred. It was suggested by the authors that the approach could potentially be generalized to other disease states and immunological phenotypes. In a later analysis, more than 15,000 TCR beta sequences were associated with specific HLA alleles at a false discovery rate of 0.05. The sequencing pipeline was judged likely to have produced a cluster of highly shared sequence variants as a technical artifact. Because HLA typing was unavailable for some donors at each locus, only the typed subset was used in association tests. Linkage disequilibrium might explain the correlated functional status among segregating V segments, but an unknown experimental factor could not be ruled out. Cytomegalovirus status was reported to be diagnosed by the classifier with high specificity and sensitivity in both the original and validation cohorts. The earlier analysis of some 540 of the donors excluded around 17 rarely observed V segments, including chromosome 9 orphons, because counts were too low. A few of the identified cytomegalovirus-associated TCR beta chains were confirmed in vitro to be specific for cytomegalovirus antigens. Immune exposure information for the cohort was limited to CMV serostatus. Compared with equally common non-associated chains, HLA-associated TCR beta chains in a later analysis were more clonally expanded and had lower generation probabilities. According to a later genetic analysis, donors in an Asian-associated ancestry cluster had fewer N-insertions in productive TCRs than the approximately 690-donor mean.

The cohort consisted of hundreds of healthy bone marrow donors. At the time of sampling, all cohort members were nominally healthy, though unrecorded immune exposures were likely present. The donor was CMV seronegative and was included in the group of a few hundred seronegative cohort members. Every donor gave a peripheral blood sample, and the peripheral blood mononuclear cells from that sample were used for TCR beta sequencing. The Qiagen DNeasy Blood Extraction Kit was used to extract genomic DNA from the blood cell samples. The library was produced with the immunoSEQ multiplex PCR assay. The multiplex PCR relied on a mix of 60 forward primers for TCR Vbeta segments and 13 reverse primers for TCR Jbeta segments. A multiplex PCR assay on genomic DNA amplified the CDR3 region of rearranged TCR beta genes. On the Illumina HiSeq System, the amplified TCR beta libraries were sequenced as 87-base-pair reads. On the authors' methods: Across the 600 to 700 repertoires, a later analysis counted tens of millions of unique TCR beta chains, roughly 11 million of which were shared by at least two donors. A nearest-neighbor algorithm error-corrected the raw reads and collapsed the reads into unique sequences, merging closely related sequences to remove PCR and sequencing errors. Alignment of CDR3 sequences to IMGT reference sequences was used to assign V, D and J gene segments. Each retained sequence needed at least a six-nucleotide match to both a V gene segment and a J gene segment. Rearrangements were classified as productive when the CDR3 lacked stop codons and remained in frame with V and J, and all other rearrangements were classified as non-productive. CDR3 was defined by IMGT convention, running from the second conserved V-encoded cysteine to the conserved J-encoded phenylalanine. The earlier analysis of about 620 of the donors excluded sequences that lacked an unambiguous match to a single V gene segment. In an earlier analysis of 587 of the donors, a V segment was called functional when productive rearrangements were above 56.7%, and segregating when the standard deviation between donors exceeded 5%. To diagnose cytomegalovirus status from the catalog of TCR beta chain sequences, a statistical classification framework was built. In a later analysis, TCR nucleotide sequences were compared against IMGT/GENE-DB human TR gene sequences so that V and J genes could be assigned. In a later analysis, CDR3 sequences and most-parsimonious VDJ recombination scenarios were assigned using the TCRdist pipeline. In a later analysis, each TCR beta chain was defined by its CDR3 amino acid sequence together with its V-gene family, and reads without a unique V-gene family were excluded. A later analysis removed several hundred highly shared, low-generation-probability nucleotide sequences to deal with suspected cross-contamination and a sequencing artifact. In a later analysis, a clonal expansion index was calculated for each public chain from normalized within-repertoire ranks of inferred template counts. In a later analysis, generation probabilities were computed using a VDJ recombination model fitted to out-of-frame rearrangements, and the results were checked against IGoR. In a later analysis, hypergeometric tests were used to score TCR-TCR, TCR-HLA and TCR-CMV co-occurrence, with a repertoire-size bias correction applied to TCR pairs. To estimate false discovery rates, a later analysis permuted the HLA or CMV assignments 20 times. In a later analysis, co-occurring TCRs were grouped using DBSCAN, with TCRdist sequence similarity added in when clustering inside HLA-allele-positive subsets. For co-occurrence clustering, repertoires with fewer than 30,000 or more than 120,000 public chains were excluded, along with roughly 5 repertoires with anomalous nucleotide sharing. This is the immuneACCESS table as TCRdb keeps it, with only in-frame sequences that have V and J called. A part of the clones is gone; compared with another copy, unresolved V genes explain less than half, and the rest is unexplained. V and J calls and clone size are given by that table; D and trimming were obtained from the DNA. The sample table lists roughly 120,000 clones, approximately 80% of them with a count of one. Of the sample, approximately 3.9% falls within the top ten clones.

Turning to this clone: Its cognate antigen has yet to be identified. Per-nucleotide qualities are absent, and no much larger clonotype sits a single base away.

Looking up the germline V gene yields CDR1 SGHAT and CDR2 FQNNGV. V is cut by 8 bases and J by 3 bases, and the space between the germline ends is 20 bases. The CDR3, cysteine through phenylalanine, is 16 amino acids long. Left in the record is the CDR3 DNA by itself, 48 bases read in frame from the first base. Sequencing was performed on PBMCs. The source of this sequence is a man between 40 and 49 years old in good health and CMV-seronegative. This chain joins TRBV11-2 to TRBJ1-3; the D gene cannot be resolved reliably. The nucleotides are TGTGCCAGCGCCCAAACCGTTTCCTCGGGTGGAAACACCATATATTTT. It encodes CASAQTVSSGGNTIYF.